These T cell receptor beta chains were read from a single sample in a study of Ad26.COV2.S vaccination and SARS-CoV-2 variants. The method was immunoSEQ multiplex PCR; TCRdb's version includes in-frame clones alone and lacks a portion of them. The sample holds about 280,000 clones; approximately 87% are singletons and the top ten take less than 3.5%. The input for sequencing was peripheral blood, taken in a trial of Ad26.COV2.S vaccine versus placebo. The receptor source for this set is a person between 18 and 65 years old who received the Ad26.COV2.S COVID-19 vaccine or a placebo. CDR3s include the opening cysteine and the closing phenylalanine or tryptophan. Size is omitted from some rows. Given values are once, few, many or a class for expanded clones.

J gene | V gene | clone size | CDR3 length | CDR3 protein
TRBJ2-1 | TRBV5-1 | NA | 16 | CASSPGRPGDNNEQFF
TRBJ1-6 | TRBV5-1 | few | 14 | CASSSTSNNSPLHF
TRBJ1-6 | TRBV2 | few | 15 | CASRPESSYNSPLHF
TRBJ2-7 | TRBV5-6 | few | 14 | CASSGWTSGYEQYF
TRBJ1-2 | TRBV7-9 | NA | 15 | CASRQGMGRDYGYTF
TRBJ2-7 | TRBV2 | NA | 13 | CASSPEPPYEQYF
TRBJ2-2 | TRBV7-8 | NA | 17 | CASSSEVAGWGTGELFF
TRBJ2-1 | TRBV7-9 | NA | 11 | CASSLLYEQFF
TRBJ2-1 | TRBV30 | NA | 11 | CAWSALGTQFF
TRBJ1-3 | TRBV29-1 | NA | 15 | CSVAQDSNSGNTIYF
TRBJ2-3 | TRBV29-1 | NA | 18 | CSVEAWPGGGVGTDTQYF
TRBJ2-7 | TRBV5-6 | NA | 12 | CASSLERTEQYF
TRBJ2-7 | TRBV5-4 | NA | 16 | CASSLAGGTSSYEQYF
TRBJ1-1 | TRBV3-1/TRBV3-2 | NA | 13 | CASSQSHNTEAFF
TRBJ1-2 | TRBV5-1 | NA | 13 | CASSMGLSYGYTF
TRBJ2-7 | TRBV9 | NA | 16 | CASSDPMGQEGGEQYF
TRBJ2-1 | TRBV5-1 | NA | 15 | CASSLDGKTYNEQFF
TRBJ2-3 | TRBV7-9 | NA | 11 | CASSLEDTQYF
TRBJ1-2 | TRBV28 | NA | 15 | CASILQGAGNYGYTF
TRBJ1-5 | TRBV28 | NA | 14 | CASSLPGYYQPQHF
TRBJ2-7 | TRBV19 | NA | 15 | CASSIAGTNSYEQYF
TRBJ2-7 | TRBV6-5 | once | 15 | CASGLGQRSSYEQYF
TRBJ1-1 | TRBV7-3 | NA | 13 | CASSPGLNTEAFF
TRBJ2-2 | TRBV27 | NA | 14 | CASSLETSTGELFF
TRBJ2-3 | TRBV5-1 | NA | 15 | CASSLAGTSTDTQYF
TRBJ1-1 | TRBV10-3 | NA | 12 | CAISESGTEAFF
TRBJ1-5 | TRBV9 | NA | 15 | CASSPRGYSNQPQHF
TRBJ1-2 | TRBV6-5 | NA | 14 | CASSYRFPYYGQSF